This TCR beta chain derives from a study of T cell responses to AZD1222 COVID-19 vaccine. Study-level points and caveats: Possibly, clonal diversity was underestimated; donors were largely white British and included more females. Reports indicate that nearly half of spike-specific TCRs are directed at unmutated variant regions. Baseline seropositivity occurred in only six AZD1222 recipients.

A single count supports this clone. Its target is unknown. The ends lost 4 bases at V and 0 bases at J; junction bases unmatched: 7. The CDR3 has 16 residues. Produced via immunoSEQ multiplex PCR; TCRdb's table is partial and in-frame only. The sample has about 130,000 clones, just under 95% seen once. Second doses that came at about 4 or about 12 weeks were put together. The chain joins TRBV5-3 to TRBJ2-4; 7 positions match TRBD1. TRBV5-3 is an ORF, and what it does is uncertain. The clonotype originates from an adult who received the AZD1222 COVID-19 vaccine. The input for sequencing was peripheral blood, taken 28 days after the second AZD1222 dose. The CDR3 protein is CARSGDSRLAKNIQYF. CDR3 DNA: TGTGCCAGAAGCGGGGACAGCAGATTAGCCAAAAACATTCAGTACTTC.